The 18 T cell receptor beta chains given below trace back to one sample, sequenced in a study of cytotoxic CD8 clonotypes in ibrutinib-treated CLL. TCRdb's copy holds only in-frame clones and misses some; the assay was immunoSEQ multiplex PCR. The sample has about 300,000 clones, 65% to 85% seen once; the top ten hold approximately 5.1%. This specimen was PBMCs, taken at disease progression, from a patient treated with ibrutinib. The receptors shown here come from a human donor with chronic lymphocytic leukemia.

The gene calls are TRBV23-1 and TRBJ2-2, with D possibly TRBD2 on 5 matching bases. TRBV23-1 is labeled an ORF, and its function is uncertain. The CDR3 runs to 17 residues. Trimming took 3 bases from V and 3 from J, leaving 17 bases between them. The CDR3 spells CASSHPSSARDTGELFF. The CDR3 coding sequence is TGCGCCAGCAGTCATCCCTCCTCCGCGAGGGACACCGGGGAGCTGTTTTTT.

CDR3 loop: CASSLSPDRGLETQYF. Written as DNA, the CDR3 is TGCGCCAGCAGCTTGAGCCCGGACAGGGGGCTAGAGACCCAGTACTTC. This rearrangement joins TRBV5-1 to TRBJ2-5, with TRBD1 identical over 11 bases. After removal of 1 base from V and 4 bases from J, the junction contained 6 bases not matched to a gene. The length of the CDR3 is 16 residues. Germline V CDR1 and CDR2: SGHRS, YFSETQ. Based on the CDR3 plus reference TRBV5-1 and TRBJ2-5, the full variable domain is KAGVTQTPRYLIKTRGQQVTLSCSPISGHRSVSWYQQTPGQGLQFLFEYFSETQRNKGNFPGRFSGRQFSNSRSEMNVSTLELGDSALYLCASSLSPDRGLETQYFGPGTRLLVL.

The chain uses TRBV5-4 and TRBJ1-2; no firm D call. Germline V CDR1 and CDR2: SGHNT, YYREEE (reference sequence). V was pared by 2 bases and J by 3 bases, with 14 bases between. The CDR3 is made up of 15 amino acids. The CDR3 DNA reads TGTGCCAGCAGCTTCGCGGGGTCTTCCTACTATGGCTACACCTTC. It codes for CASSFAGSSYYGYTF.

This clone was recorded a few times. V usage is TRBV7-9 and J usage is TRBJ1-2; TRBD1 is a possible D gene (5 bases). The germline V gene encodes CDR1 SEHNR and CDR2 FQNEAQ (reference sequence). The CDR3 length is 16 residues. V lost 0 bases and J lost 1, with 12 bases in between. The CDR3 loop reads CASSLARWGDNYGYTF. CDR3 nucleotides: TGTGCCAGCAGCTTAGCGAGGTGGGGGGATAACTATGGCTACACCTTC.

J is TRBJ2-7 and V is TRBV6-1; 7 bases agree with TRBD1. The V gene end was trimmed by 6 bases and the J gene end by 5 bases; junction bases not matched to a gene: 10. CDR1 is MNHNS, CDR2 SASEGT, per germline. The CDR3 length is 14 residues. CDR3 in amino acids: CASSVGQVANEQYF. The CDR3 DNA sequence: TGTGCCAGCAGCGTTGGACAGGTTGCGAACGAGCAGTACTTC.

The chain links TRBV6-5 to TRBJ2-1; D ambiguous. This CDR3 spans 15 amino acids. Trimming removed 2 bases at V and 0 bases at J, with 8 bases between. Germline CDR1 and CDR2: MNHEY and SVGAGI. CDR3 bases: TGTGCCAGCAGTTACGATGCCCGCTCCTACAATGAGCAGTTCTTC. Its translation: CASSYDARSYNEQFF.

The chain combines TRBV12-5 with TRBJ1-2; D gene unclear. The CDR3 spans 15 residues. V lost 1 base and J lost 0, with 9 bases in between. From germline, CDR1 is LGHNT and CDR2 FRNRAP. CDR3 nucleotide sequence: TGTGCTAGTGGTTTGGCGGCGGTAGCTAACTATGGCTACACCTTC. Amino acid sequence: CASGLAAVANYGYTF.

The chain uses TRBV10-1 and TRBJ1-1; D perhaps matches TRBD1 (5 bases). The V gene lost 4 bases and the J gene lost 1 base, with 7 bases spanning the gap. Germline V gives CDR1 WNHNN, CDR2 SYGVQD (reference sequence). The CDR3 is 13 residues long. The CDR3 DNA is TGCGCCAGCAGTGCACAGGAGAACACTGAAGCTTTCTTT. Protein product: CASSAQENTEAFF.

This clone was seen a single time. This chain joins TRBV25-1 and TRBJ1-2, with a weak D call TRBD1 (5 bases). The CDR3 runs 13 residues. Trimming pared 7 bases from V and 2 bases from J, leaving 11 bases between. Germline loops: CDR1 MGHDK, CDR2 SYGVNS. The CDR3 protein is CASTKGPNYGYTF. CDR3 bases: TGTGCCAGCACCAAGGGGCCAAACTATGGCTACACCTTC.

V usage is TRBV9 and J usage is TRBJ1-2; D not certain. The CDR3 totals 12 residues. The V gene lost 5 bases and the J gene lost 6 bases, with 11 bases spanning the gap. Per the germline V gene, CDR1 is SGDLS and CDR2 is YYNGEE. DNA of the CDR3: TGTGCCAGCAGTACTACCACCCATGGCTACACCTTC. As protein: CASSTTTHGYTF.

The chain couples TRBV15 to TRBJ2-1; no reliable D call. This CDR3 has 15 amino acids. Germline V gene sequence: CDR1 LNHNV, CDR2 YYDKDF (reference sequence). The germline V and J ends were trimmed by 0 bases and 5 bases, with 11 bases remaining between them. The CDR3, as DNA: TGTGCCACCAGCAGAGATAGGACGAATAACAATGAGCAGTTCTTC. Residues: CATSRDRTNNNEQFF.

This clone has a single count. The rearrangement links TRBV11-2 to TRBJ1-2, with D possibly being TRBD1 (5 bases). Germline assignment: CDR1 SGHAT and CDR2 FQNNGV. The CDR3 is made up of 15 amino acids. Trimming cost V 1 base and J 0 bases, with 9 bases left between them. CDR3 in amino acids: CASSLVGRANYGYTF. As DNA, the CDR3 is TGTGCCAGCAGCTTAGTAGGCAGGGCTAACTATGGCTACACCTTC.

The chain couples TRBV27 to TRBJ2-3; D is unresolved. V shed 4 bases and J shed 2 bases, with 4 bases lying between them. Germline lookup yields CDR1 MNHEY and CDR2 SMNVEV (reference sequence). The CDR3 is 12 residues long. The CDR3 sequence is CASSSHTDTQYF. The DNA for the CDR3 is TGTGCCAGCAGTTCGCACACAGATACGCAGTATTTT.

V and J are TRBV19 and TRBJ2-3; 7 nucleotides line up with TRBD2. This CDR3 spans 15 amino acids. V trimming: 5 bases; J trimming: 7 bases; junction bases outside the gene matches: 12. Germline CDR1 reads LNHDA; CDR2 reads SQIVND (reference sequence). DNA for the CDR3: TGTGCCAGTAGTCCTCCCCCCACTAGCGCTAATACGCAGTATTTT. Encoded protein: CASSPPPTSANTQYF.

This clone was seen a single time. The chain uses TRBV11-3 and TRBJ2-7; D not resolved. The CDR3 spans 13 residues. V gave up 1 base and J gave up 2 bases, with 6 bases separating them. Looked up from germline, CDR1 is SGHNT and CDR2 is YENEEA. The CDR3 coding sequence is TGTGCCAGCAGCTTAGGCCCTACCTACGAGCAGTACTTC. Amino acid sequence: CASSLGPTYEQYF.

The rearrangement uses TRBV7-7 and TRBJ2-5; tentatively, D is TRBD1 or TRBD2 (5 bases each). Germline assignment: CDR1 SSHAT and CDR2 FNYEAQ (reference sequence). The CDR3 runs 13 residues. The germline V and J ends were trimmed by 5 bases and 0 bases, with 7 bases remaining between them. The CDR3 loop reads CASSTGHQETQYF. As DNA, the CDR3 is TGTGCCAGCAGCACGGGACACCAAGAGACCCAGTACTTC.

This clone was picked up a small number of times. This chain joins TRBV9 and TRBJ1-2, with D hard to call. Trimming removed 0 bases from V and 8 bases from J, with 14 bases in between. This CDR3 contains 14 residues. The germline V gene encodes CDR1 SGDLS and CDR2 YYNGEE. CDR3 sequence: CASSVEARLWGYTF. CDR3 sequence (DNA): TGTGCCAGCAGCGTAGAGGCCCGACTATGGGGCTACACCTTC.

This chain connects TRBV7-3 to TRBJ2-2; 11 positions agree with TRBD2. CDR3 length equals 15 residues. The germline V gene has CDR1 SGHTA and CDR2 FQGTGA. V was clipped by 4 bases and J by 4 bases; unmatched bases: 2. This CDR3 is CASSYGTSGTGELFF. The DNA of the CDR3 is TGTGCCAGCAGCTACGGGACTAGCGGCACCGGGGAGCTGTTTTTT.